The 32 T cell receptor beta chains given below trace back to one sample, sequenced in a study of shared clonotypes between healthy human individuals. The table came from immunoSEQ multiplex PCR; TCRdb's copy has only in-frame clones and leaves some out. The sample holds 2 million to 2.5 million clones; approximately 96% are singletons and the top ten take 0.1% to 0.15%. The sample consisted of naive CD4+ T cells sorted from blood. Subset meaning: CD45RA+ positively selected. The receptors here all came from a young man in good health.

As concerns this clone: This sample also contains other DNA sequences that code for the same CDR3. This chain's CDR3 is CASSSDRGSGNTIYF. CDR3 DNA sequence: TGTGCCAGCAGCTCCGACAGGGGGTCTGGAAACACCATATATTTT. The genes are TRBV7-9 and TRBJ1-3, with TRBD1 matching over 9 bases. CDR1 is SEHNR, CDR2 FQNEAQ, per germline (reference sequence). Unmatched junction bases numbered 2, after V lost 4 bases and J lost 1 base. CDR3 length: 15 amino acids.

The CDR3 spells CASILAGGSTQYF. For the CDR3, the DNA is TGTGCCAGCATACTAGCGGGAGGGAGTACGCAGTATTTT. The gene calls are TRBV25-1 and TRBJ2-3; 13 nucleotides line up with TRBD2. The CDR3 contains 13 residues. The germline gives CDR1 MGHDK, CDR2 SYGVNS. V was clipped by 7 bases and J by 8 bases; unmatched bases: 3.

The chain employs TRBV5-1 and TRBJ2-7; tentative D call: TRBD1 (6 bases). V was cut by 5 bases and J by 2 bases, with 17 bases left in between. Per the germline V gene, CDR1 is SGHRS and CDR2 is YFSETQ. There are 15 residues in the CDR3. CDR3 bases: TGCGCCAGCAGTTTATCCGGGACACCTACCTACGAGCAGTACTTC. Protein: CASSLSGTPTYEQYF.

The CDR3 region has the DNA TGTGCCAGCAGTCTCGGACGGCCGTTGGATGAGCAGTTCTTC. Protein: CASSLGRPLDEQFF. This chain links TRBV28 with TRBJ2-1; D is unresolved. Trimming stripped 5 bases from V and 8 bases from J, with 16 bases between. The germline gives CDR1 MDHEN, CDR2 SYDVKM. The length of the CDR3 is 14 residues.

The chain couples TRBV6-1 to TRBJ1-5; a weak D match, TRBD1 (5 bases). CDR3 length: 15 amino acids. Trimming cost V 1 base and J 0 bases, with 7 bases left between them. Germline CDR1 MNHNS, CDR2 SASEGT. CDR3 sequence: CASSEGGLSNQPQHF. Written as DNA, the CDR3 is TGTGCCAGCAGTGAAGGGGGACTTAGCAATCAGCCCCAGCATTTT.

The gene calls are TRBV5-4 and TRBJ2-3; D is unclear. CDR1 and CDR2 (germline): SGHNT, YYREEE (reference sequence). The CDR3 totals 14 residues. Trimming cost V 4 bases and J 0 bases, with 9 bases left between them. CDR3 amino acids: CASSQSSSTDTQYF. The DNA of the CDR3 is TGTGCCAGCAGCCAATCCTCTAGCACAGATACGCAGTATTTT.

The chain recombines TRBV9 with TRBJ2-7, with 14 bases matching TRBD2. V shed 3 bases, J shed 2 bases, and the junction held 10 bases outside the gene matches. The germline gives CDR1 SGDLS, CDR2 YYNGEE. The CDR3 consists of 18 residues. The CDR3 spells CASSEGLAGVGSPYEQYF. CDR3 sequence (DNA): TGTGCCAGCAGCGAGGGACTAGCGGGAGTAGGGTCCCCCTACGAGCAGTACTTC. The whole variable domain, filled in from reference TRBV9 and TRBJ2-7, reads DSGVTQTPKHLITATGQRVTLRCSPRSGDLSVYWYQQSLDQGLQFLIQYYNGEERAKGNILERFSAQQFPDLHSELNLSSLELGDSALYFCASSEGLAGVGSPYEQYFGPGTRLTVT.

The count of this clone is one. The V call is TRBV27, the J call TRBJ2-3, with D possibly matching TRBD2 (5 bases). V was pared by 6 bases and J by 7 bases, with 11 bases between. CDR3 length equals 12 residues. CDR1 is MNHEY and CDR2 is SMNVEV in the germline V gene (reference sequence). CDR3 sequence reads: CASRELGHTQYF. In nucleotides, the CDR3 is TGTGCCAGCAGGGAACTAGGCCATACGCAGTATTTT.

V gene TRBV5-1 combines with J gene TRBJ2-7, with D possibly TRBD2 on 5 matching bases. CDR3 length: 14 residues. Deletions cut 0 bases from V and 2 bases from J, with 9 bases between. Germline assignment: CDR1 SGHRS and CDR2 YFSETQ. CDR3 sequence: CASSLGLGAYEQYF. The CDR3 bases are TGCGCCAGCAGCTTGGGACTCGGGGCCTACGAGCAGTACTTC.

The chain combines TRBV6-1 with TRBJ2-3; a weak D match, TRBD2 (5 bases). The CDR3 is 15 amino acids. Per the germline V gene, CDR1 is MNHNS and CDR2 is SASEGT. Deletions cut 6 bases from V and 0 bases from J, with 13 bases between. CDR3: CASRASGYSTDTQYF. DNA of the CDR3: TGTGCCAGCAGGGCAAGCGGCTACAGCACAGATACGCAGTATTTT.

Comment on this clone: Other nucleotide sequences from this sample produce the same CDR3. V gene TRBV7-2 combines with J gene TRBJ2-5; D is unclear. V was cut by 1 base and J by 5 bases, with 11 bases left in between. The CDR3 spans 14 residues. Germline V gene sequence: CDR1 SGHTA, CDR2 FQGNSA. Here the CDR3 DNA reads TGTGCCAGCAGCTTAGGGCTTCCCGGCGAGACCCAGTACTTC. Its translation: CASSLGLPGETQYF.

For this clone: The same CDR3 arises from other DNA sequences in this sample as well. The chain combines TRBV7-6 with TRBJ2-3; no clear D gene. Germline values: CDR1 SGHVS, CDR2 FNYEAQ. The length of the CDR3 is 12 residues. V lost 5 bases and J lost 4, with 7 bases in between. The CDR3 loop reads CASSLGPDTQYF. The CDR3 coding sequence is TGTGCCAGCAGCCTTGGCCCAGATACGCAGTATTTT.

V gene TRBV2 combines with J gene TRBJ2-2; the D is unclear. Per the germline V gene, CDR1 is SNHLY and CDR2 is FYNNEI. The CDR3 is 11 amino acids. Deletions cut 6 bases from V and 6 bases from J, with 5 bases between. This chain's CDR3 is CASRESGELFF. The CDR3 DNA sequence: TGTGCCAGCAGGGAGTCCGGGGAGCTGTTTTTT.

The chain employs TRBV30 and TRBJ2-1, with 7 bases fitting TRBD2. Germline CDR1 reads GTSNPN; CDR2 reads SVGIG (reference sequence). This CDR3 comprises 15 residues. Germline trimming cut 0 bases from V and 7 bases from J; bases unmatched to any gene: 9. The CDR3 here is CAWSVRGGGMNEQFF. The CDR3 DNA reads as TGTGCCTGGAGTGTACGCGGGGGTGGTATGAATGAGCAGTTCTTC.

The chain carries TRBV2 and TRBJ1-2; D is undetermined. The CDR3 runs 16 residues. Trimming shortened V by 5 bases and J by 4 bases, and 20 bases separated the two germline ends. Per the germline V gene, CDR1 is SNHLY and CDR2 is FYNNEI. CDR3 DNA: TGTGCCAGCAGTAGCCTTCCACTGTCCAGAGGCTATGGCTACACCTTC. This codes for CASSSLPLSRGYGYTF. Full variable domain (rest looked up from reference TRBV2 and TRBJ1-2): EPEVTQTPSHQVTQMGQEVILRCVPISNHLYFYWYRQILGQKVEFLVSFYNNEISEKSEIFDDQFSVERPDGSNFTLKIRSTKLEDSAMYFCASSSLPLSRGYGYTFGSGTRLTVV.

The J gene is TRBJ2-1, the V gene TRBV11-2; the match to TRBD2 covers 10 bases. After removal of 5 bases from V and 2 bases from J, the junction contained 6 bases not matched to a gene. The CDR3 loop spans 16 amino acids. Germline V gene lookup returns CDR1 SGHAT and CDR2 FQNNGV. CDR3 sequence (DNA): TGTGCCAGCAGCCCACTACTAGCGGGACCCTACAATGAGCAGTTCTTC. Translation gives CASSPLLAGPYNEQFF.

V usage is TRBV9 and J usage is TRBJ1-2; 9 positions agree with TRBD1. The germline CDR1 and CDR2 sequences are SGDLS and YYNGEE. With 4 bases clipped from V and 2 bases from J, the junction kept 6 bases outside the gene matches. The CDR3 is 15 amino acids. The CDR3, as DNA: TGTGCCAGCAGCAAGCGGACAGGGGAGAACTATGGCTACACCTTC. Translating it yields CASSKRTGENYGYTF.

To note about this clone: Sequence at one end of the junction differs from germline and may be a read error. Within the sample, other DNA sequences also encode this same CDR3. The CDR3 bases are TGTGCTAGCAGCTTAGGACTAGCGGGGGGAGATACGCAGTATTTT. Protein: CASSLGLAGGDTQYF. The chain couples TRBV7-7 to TRBJ2-3; TRBD2 aligns across 14 bases. This CDR3 has 15 residues. CDR1 is SSHAT, CDR2 FNYEAQ, per germline (reference sequence).

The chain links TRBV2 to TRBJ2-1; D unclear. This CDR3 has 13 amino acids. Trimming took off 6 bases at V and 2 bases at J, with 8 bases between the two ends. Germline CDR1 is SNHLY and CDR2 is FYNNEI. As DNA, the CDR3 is TGTGCCAGCAGGAGCAGGACCTACAATGAGCAGTTCTTC. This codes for CASRSRTYNEQFF.

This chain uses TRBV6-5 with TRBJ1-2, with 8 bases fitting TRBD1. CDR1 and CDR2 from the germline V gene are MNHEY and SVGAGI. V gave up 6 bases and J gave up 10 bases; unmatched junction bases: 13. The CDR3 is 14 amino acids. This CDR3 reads CASSPTAGQATYTF. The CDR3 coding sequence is TGTGCCAGCAGCCCCACGGCGGGACAGGCGACCTACACCTTC.

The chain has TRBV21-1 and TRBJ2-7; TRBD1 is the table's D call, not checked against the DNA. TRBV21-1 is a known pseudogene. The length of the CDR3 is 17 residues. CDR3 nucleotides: TGTGCCAGCAGCAAAGCTTGGCGGACAGGGGTTTCCTACGAGCAGTACTTC. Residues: CASSKAWRTGVSYEQYF.

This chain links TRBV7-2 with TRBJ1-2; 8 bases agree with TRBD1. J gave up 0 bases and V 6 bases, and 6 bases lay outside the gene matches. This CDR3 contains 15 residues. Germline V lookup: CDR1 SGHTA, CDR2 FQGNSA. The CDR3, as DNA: TGTGCCAGCAGGCGTGACAGGGGCTCTAACTATGGCTACACCTTC. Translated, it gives CASRRDRGSNYGYTF. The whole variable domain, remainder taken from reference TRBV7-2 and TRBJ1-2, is GAGVSQSPSNKVTEKGKDVELRCDPISGHTALYWYRQSLGQGLEFLIYFQGNSAPDKSGLPSDRFSAERTGGSVSTLTIQRTQQEDSAVYLCASRRDRGSNYGYTFGSGTRLTVV.

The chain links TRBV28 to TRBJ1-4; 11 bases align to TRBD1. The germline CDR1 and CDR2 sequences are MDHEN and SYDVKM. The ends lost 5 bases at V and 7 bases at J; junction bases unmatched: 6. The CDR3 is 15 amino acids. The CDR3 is CASSPGQGASEKLFF. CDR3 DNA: TGTGCCAGCAGTCCTGGACAGGGGGCCAGTGAAAAACTGTTTTTT.

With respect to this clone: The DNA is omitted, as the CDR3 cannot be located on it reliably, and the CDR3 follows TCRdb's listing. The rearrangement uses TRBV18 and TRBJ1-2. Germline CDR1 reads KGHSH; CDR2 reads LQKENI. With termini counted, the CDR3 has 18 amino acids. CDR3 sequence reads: CASSPFISVTGVHYGYTF.

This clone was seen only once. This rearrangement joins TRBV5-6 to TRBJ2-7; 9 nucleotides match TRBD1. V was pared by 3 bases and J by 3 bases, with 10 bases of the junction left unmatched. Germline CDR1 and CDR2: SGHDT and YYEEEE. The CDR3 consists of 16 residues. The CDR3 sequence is CASSSGTGYRFYEQYF. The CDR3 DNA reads TGTGCCAGCAGCTCAGGGACAGGGTACCGATTCTACGAGCAGTACTTC. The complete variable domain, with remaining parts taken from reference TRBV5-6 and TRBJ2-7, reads DAGVTQSPTHLIKTRGQQVTLRCSPKSGHDTVSWYQQALGQGPQFIFQYYEEEERQRGNFPDRFSGHQFPNYSSELNVNALLLGDSALYLCASSSGTGYRFYEQYFGPGTRLTVT.

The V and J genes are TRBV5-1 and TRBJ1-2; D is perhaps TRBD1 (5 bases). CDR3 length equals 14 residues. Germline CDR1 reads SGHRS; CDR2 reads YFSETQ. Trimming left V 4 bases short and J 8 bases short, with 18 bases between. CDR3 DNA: TGCGCCAGCAGCCAAGACAGCACCCTAGGGGGCTACACCTTC. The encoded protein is CASSQDSTLGGYTF.

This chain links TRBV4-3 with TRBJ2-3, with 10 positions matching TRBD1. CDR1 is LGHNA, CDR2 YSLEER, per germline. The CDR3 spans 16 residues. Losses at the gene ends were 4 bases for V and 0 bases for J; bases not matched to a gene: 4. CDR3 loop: CASSPDRGVSTDTQYF. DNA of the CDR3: TGCGCCAGCAGCCCGGACAGGGGGGTTAGCACAGATACGCAGTATTTT.

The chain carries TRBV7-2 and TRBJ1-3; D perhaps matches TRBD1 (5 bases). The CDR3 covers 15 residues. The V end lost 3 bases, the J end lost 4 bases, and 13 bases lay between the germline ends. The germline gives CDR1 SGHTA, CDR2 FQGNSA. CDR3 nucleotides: TGTGCCAGCAGCTTCTACCCAGGGAGCGGAAACACCATATATTTT. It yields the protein CASSFYPGSGNTIYF.

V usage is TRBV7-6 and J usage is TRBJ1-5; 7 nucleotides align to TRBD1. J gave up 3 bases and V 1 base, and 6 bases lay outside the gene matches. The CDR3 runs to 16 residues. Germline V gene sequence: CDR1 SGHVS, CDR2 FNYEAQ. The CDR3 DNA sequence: TGTGCCAGCAGCTTAGGGGGGACAGACGTCAATCAGCCCCAGCATTTT. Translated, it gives CASSLGGTDVNQPQHF.

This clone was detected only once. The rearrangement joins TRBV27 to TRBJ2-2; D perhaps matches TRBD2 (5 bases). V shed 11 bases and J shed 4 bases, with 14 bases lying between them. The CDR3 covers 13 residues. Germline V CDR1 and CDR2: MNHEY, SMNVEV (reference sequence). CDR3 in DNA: TGTGCCGCCGGGGTTTGGGGCACCGGGGAGCTGTTTTTT. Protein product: CAAGVWGTGELFF.

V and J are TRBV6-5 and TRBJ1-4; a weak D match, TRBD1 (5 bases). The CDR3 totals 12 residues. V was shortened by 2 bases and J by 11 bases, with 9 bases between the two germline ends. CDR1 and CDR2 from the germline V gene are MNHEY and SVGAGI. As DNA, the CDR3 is TGTGCCAGCAGTTACGACGGGACCAAACTGTTTTTT. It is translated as CASSYDGTKLFF.

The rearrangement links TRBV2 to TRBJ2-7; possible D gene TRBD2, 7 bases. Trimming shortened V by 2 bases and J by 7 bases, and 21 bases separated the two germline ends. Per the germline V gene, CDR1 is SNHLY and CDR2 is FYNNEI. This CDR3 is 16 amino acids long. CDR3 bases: TGTGCCAGCAGTGAATTCTTAGGGGGGGCCAGGCGGGAGCAGTACTTC. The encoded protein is CASSEFLGGARREQYF.